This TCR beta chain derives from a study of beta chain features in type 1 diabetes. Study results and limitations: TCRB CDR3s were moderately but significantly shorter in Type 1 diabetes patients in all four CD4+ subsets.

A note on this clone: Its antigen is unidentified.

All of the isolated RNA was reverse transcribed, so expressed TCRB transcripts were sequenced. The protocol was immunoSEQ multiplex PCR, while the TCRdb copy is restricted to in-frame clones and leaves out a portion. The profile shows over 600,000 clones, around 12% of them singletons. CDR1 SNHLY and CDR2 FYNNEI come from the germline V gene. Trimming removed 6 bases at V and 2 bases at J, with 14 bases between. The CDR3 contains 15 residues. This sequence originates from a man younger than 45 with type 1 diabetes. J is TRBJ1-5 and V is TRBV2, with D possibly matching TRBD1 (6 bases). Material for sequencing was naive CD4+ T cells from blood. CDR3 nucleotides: TGTGCCAGCAGAGAACAGGGTGTTGGCAATCAGCCCCAGCATTTT. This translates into CASREQGVGNQPQHF.